The 18 T cell receptor beta chains reported below all come from one sample, sequenced in a study of beta chain features in type 1 diabetes. No antigen has been identified for these receptors. Study outcomes and limitations: Shortening that was moderate but significant affected the TCRB CDR3s of Type 1 diabetes patients in all four CD4+ subsets.

The isolated RNA, all of it, was reverse transcribed, so expressed TCRB transcripts were what got sequenced. Assay used: immunoSEQ multiplex PCR; TCRdb lists only in-frame clones, some missing. The repertoire includes about 150,000 clones, under 13% of them detected once, and 0.4% to 0.55% sits in the top ten. The sample consisted of central memory CD4+ T cells from blood. The source of these receptors is a man aged 30 to 39 with type 1 diabetes.

A few counts support this clone. The chain is built from TRBV11-2 and TRBJ2-1, with 8 positions matching TRBD2. V trimming: 5 bases; J trimming: 6 bases; junction bases outside the gene matches: 6. Germline assignment: CDR1 SGHAT and CDR2 FQNNGV. CDR3 length: 14 amino acids. The CDR3 coding sequence is TGTGCCAGCAGCGGGAGACTAGCGCTCAATGAGCAGTTCTTC. Translating it yields CASSGRLALNEQFF.

The table lists this clone with a few counts. The chain joins TRBV4-1 to TRBJ1-4, with 7 positions matching TRBD1. Germline CDR1 is MGHRA and CDR2 is YSYEKL. The CDR3 has 12 amino acids. V lost 4 bases and J lost 8; bases outside the gene matches: 1. As DNA, the CDR3 is TGCGCCAGCAGCCCGGACAGGGAAAAACTGTTTTTT. This encodes CASSPDREKLFF.

This clone was seen a few times. The V call is TRBV2, the J call TRBJ2-3; 11 positions agree with TRBD2. V lost 6 bases to trimming and J lost 0 bases; unmatched junction nucleotides: 2. Germline CDR1 is SNHLY and CDR2 is FYNNEI. The CDR3 is made up of 15 amino acids. The CDR3 coding sequence is TGTGCCAGCAGGTGGACTAGCGGGAGCACAGATACGCAGTATTTT. Translation: CASRWTSGSTDTQYF.

This clone has only a few counts. V gene TRBV4-2 combines with J gene TRBJ1-2, with 10 bases identical to TRBD1. Trimming at V came to 4 bases and at J to 4 bases, leaving 6 bases not matched to a gene. The CDR3 totals 15 residues. Germline V gene data show CDR1 as LGHNA and CDR2 as YNFKEQ. The CDR3, as DNA: TGTGCCAGCAGCCTTGGGACAGGGGCCTTCTATGGCTACACCTTC. It encodes CASSLGTGAFYGYTF.

The rearrangement uses TRBV10-3 and TRBJ2-6; perhaps TRBD2 as D (5 bases). Trimming stripped 1 base from V and 0 bases from J, with 7 bases between. The CDR3 has 16 amino acids. Germline V CDR1 and CDR2: ENHRY, SYGVKD. The CDR3 here is CAISEFEGSGANVLTF. The CDR3 coding sequence is TGTGCCATCAGTGAGTTCGAGGGCTCTGGGGCCAACGTCCTGACTTTC.

This rearrangement joins TRBV21-1 to TRBJ2-6; the table gives TRBD2 as D, unverified against the DNA. TRBV21-1 is designated a pseudogene. This CDR3 region has 15 residues. The CDR3 nucleotides are TGTGCCAGCAGCAGCGGGGGCTCTGGGGCCAACGTCCTGACTTTC. Translated: CASSSGGSGANVLTF.

V gene TRBV5-1 combines with J gene TRBJ2-7; TRBD2 is a possible D gene (5 bases). V gave up 0 bases and J gave up 5 bases, with 12 bases separating them. Looked up from germline, CDR1 is SGHRS and CDR2 is YFSETQ. The CDR3 has 14 amino acids. The CDR3 region has the DNA TGCGCCAGCAGCTTGGCCGGGAATAACCACGAGCAGTACTTC. It translates to CASSLAGNNHEQYF. Supplemented by reference TRBV5-1 and TRBJ2-7, the full variable domain reads KAGVTQTPRYLIKTRGQQVTLSCSPISGHRSVSWYQQTPGQGLQFLFEYFSETQRNKGNFPGRFSGRQFSNSRSEMNVSTLELGDSALYLCASSLAGNNHEQYFGPGTRLTVT.

The rearrangement uses TRBV7-2 and TRBJ2-1; maybe TRBD1 (5 bases). Germline CDR1 and CDR2: SGHTA and FQGNSA. Trimming left V 0 bases short and J 6 bases short, with 9 bases between. The CDR3 has 14 residues. The CDR3 region is CASSLARGANEQFF. The CDR3 DNA reads TGTGCCAGCAGCTTAGCGCGTGGGGCCAATGAGCAGTTCTTC.

A few counts support this clone. V usage is TRBV10-3 and J usage is TRBJ2-3; 8 bases line up with TRBD1. From germline, CDR1 is ENHRY and CDR2 SYGVKD. V lost 10 bases to trimming and J lost 1 base; unmatched junction nucleotides: 7. This CDR3 is 14 amino acids long. In DNA form, the CDR3 reads TGTGCCACCCAGGGACAGGTTGGCACAGATACGCAGTATTTT. Translating gives CATQGQVGTDTQYF.

This clone was recorded a few times. The rearrangement uses TRBV2 and TRBJ1-2; no firm D call. The CDR3 runs 13 residues. Germline CDR1 SNHLY, CDR2 FYNNEI. The V and J ends lost 6 bases and 7 bases respectively, with 15 bases between them. The CDR3 sequence is CASRESRESGYTF. For the CDR3, the DNA is TGTGCCAGCAGGGAATCGAGGGAAAGTGGCTACACCTTC.

This clone turned up a few times. The chain joins TRBV28 to TRBJ1-5; no clear D. V lost 11 bases, J lost 3 bases, and 11 bases lay in between. This CDR3 has 12 amino acids. Per germline, CDR1 MDHEN and CDR2 SYDVKM. CDR3 in amino acids: CAGGSVNQPQHF. The CDR3 DNA follows: TGTGCCGGAGGGTCGGTCAATCAGCCCCAGCATTTT.

In this sample, this clone turned up a few times. This chain links TRBV7-3 with TRBJ2-1; 11 bases line up with TRBD2. Germline values: CDR1 SGHTA, CDR2 FQGTGA. CDR3 length: 15 amino acids. Trimming cost V 5 bases and J 9 bases; bases outside gene matches: 9. CDR3 region: CASSVTSGTVREQFF. CDR3 nucleotide sequence: TGTGCCAGCAGCGTGACTAGCGGGACCGTCCGTGAGCAGTTCTTC.

This clone was seen a handful of times. The chain couples TRBV25-1 to TRBJ2-1; D is uncertain. CDR3 size: 11 residues. The V gene's germline CDR1 is MGHDK and CDR2 SYGVNS. V lost 4 bases to trimming and J lost 4 bases, with 2 bases between them. CDR3 in DNA: TGTGCCAGCAGTGCATACAATGAGCAGTTCTTC. It is translated as CASSAYNEQFF.

This clone was seen only a few times. The J gene is TRBJ2-5, the V gene TRBV5-4, with TRBD1 identical over 8 bases. With V trimmed by 6 bases and J by 1 base, 2 bases remained unmatched. The CDR3 consists of 13 residues. Germline assignment: CDR1 SGHNT and CDR2 YYREEE (reference sequence). CDR3 sequence (DNA): TGTGCCAGCAACGGACAGGGCCAAGAGACCCAGTACTTC. Protein: CASNGQGQETQYF.

The rearrangement uses TRBV6-5 and TRBJ2-1, with 9 bases identical to TRBD2. This CDR3 spans 15 amino acids. V lost 6 bases to trimming and J lost 9 bases; unmatched junction nucleotides: 12. From germline, CDR1 is MNHEY and CDR2 SVGAGI. The CDR3 nucleotides are TGTGCCAGCAGGGAGCTAGCGGGAAAGAGTGGTGAGCAGTTCTTC. This sequence encodes CASRELAGKSGEQFF.

This chain connects TRBV2 to TRBJ2-3; no reliable D call. Germline V gene sequence: CDR1 SNHLY, CDR2 FYNNEI. Trimming removed 5 bases from V and 1 base from J, with 4 bases in between. This CDR3 is built from 12 residues. DNA of the CDR3: TGTGCCAGCAGTCTTGGCACAGATACGCAGTATTTT. It specifies CASSLGTDTQYF.

The chain employs TRBV28 and TRBJ2-7; 9 bases are shared with TRBD1. Trimming removed 11 bases from V and 2 bases from J; junction bases left unmatched: 13. The CDR3 is made up of 15 amino acids. Germline CDR1 reads MDHEN; CDR2 reads SYDVKM. In DNA, the CDR3 is TGTGCCGTGCAGGTGGGACAGGGTAGAACCTACGAGCAGTACTTC. The encoded protein is CAVQVGQGRTYEQYF.

The rearrangement joins TRBV5-4 to TRBJ2-1; 7 bases line up with TRBD2. With 1 base clipped from V and 9 bases from J, the junction kept 13 bases outside the gene matches. The CDR3 is 16 residues long. Germline CDR1 and CDR2: SGHNT and YYREEE (reference sequence). The CDR3 loop reads CASSLLAGAVLGEQFF. Here the CDR3 DNA reads TGTGCCAGCAGCTTGCTTGCGGGAGCGGTCCTGGGTGAGCAGTTCTTC. Full variable domain (missing parts from reference TRBV5-4 and TRBJ2-1): ETGVTQSPTHLIKTRGQQVTLRCSSQSGHNTVSWYQQALGQGPQFIFQYYREEENGRGNFPPRFSGLQFPNYSSELNVNALELDDSALYLCASSLLAGAVLGEQFFGPGTRLTVL.